This is a list of T cell receptor beta chains from one sample in a study of breast tumors, draining lymph nodes, adjacent tissues. MiXCR was run by TCRdb on the multiplex PCR reads, yielding one entry per CDR3 protein. The sample contains about 100,000 distinct CDR3 sequences, 20% to 25% of which appear only once. Sequencing used axillary lymph node tissue. These receptor sequences come from a female donor with breast cancer. Some clones in this sample may be carry-over from other donors' samples. The CDR3 runs from the conserved cysteine through the conserved F or W. D genes are given only for firm matches. Part of the rows lack a size; the others show once, few, many or a class for expanded clones.

cdr3_length,d_call,v_call,j_call,clone_size,cdr3_nt,cdr3_aa
14,TRBD2,TRBV20-1,TRBJ2-1,many,TGCAGTGCTAGGCGGGGGGGTTCGTCCAATGAGCAGTTCTTC,CSARRGGSSNEQFF
12,.,TRBV3-1,TRBJ2-5,.,TGTGCCAGCAGCCAGACCGCCGGGACCCAGTACTTC,CASSQTAGTQYF
14,.,TRBV3-1,TRBJ2-7,many,TGTGCCAGCCGGGGTGGAGGGGGCAGGATCGAGCAGTACTTC,CASRGGGGRIEQYF
16,.,TRBV4-1,TRBJ2-1,many,TGCGCCAGCAGCCAAGGGAGCAGGGGATCCTACAATGAGCAGTTCTTC,CASSQGSRGSYNEQFF
14,TRBD2,TRBV29-1,TRBJ2-1,many,TGCAGCACGCGGACTAGCCGATCCTACAATGAGCAGTTCTTC,CSTRTSRSYNEQFF
20,TRBD2,TRBV27,TRBJ2-3,.,TGTGCCAGCAGTTTATCAGCCCTCCGGACTAGCGGGAGTTGGACAGATACGCAGTATTTT,CASSLSALRTSGSWTDTQYF
16,TRBD1,TRBV12-3/TRBV12-4,TRBJ2-5,many,TGTGCCAGCACCCACCCCCTGGGACAGGGAGAAGAGACCCAGTACTTC,CASTHPLGQGEETQYF
15,.,TRBV4-2,TRBJ2-2,few,TGTGCCAGCAGCTCAACTCGGGGGAACACCGGGGAGCTGTTTTTT,CASSSTRGNTGELFF
12,.,TRBV6-2/TRBV6-3,TRBJ1-1,.,TGTGCCAGCAGTTATTTACCTACCGAAACTTTCTTT,CASSYLPTETFF
15,TRBD1,TRBV7-3,TRBJ2-1,many,TGTGCCAGCAGCTTAGGTGGGGGACAGAACAATGAGCAGTTCTTC,CASSLGGGQNNEQFF
17,.,TRBV6-1,TRBJ1-6,.,TGTGCCAGCAGTGAACGGTCCGGGGTACTGGCTAATTCACCCCTCCACTTT,CASSERSGVLANSPLHF
15,.,TRBV5-1,TRBJ1-5,many,TGCGCCAGCACCTTACCGTGGCCCCAACATCAGCCCCAGCATTTT,CASTLPWPQHQPQHF
14,.,TRBV27,TRBJ2-5,many,TGTGCCAGCAGCAATATAGACAGCGCGGGGACCCAGTACTTC,CASSNIDSAGTQYF
14,TRBD2,TRBV20-1,TRBJ2-1,many,TGCAGTGCCCCGACTAGCGGGAGGGGCGATGAGCAGTTCTTC,CSAPTSGRGDEQFF
14,.,TRBV6-5,TRBJ1-6,.,TGTGCCAGCAGTGAAAGGACAGCTGATGTTCCCCTCCACTTT,CASSERTADVPLHF
14,.,TRBV12-3/TRBV12-4,TRBJ1-4,many,TGTGCCAGCAGTTACGGGACGGATAATGAAAAACTGTTTTTT,CASSYGTDNEKLFF
17,TRBD1,TRBV4-1,TRBJ1-2,many,TGCGCCAGCAGCCACCGGGACAGGGAAAGACTTAACTATGGCTACACCTTC,CASSHRDRERLNYGYTF
21,TRBD2,TRBV4-1,TRBJ2-4,.,TGCGCCAGCAGCCAAGATTTAGCCCTCCTCGGCGGGGGGGTGGCCAAAAACATTCAGTACTTC,CASSQDLALLGGGVAKNIQYF
13,.,TRBV30,TRBJ2-7,many,TGTGCCTGGTCTAGGGACAAGACCTACGAGCAGTACTTC,CAWSRDKTYEQYF
14,.,TRBV2,TRBJ2-2,many,TGTGCCAGCAATCCGGGCCCTAACACCGGGGAGCTGTTTTTT,CASNPGPNTGELFF
17,TRBD1,TRBV9,TRBJ2-3,many,TGTGCCAGCAGCGTTCAGGGCCAGGGGGCTGATACAGATACGCAGTATTTT,CASSVQGQGADTDTQYF
16,.,TRBV7-9,TRBJ2-7,medium-sized,TGTGCCAGCAGCGCGGACAAGGGTCGTGGCTCCTACGAGCAGTACTTC,CASSADKGRGSYEQYF